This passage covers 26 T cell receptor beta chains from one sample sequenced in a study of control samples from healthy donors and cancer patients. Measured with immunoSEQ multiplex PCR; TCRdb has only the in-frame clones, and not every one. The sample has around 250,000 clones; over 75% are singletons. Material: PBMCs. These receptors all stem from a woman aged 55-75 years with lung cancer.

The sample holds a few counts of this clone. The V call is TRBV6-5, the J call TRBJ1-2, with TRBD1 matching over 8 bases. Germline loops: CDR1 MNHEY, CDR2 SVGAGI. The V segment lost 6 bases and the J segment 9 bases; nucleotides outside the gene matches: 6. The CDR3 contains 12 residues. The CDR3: CASRKTGESYTF. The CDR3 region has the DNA TGTGCCAGCAGGAAGACAGGGGAAAGCTACACCTTC.

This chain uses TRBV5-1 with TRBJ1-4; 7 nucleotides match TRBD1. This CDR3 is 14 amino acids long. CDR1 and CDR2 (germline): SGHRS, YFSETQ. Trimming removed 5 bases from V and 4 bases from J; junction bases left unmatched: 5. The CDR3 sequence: CASREQGSNEKLFF. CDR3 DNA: TGCGCCAGCAGGGAACAGGGGAGTAATGAAAAACTGTTTTTT. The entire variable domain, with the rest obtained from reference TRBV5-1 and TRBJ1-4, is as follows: KAGVTQTPRYLIKTRGQQVTLSCSPISGHRSVSWYQQTPGQGLQFLFEYFSETQRNKGNFPGRFSGRQFSNSRSEMNVSTLELGDSALYLCASREQGSNEKLFFGSGTQLSVL.

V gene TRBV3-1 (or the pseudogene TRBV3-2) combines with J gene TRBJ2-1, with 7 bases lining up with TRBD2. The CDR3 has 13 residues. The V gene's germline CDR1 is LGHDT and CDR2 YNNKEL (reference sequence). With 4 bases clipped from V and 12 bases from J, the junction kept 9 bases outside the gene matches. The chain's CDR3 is CASSRGGTIAQFF. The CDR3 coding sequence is TGTGCCAGCAGCCGGGGAGGGACGATTGCGCAGTTCTTC.

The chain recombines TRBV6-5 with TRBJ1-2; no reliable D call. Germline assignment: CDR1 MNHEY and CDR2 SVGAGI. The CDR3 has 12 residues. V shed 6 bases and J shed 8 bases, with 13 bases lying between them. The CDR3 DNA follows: TGTGCCAGCAGGCGGGTAGTGGTCGGCTACACCTTC. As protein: CASRRVVVGYTF.

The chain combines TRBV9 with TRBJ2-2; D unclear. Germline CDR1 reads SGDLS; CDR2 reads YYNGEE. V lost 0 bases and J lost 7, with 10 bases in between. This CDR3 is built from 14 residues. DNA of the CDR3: TGTGCCAGCAGCGTAGTTGGGGTTGGCGGGGAGCTGTTTTTT. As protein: CASSVVGVGGELFF. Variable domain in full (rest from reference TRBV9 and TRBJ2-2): DSGVTQTPKHLITATGQRVTLRCSPRSGDLSVYWYQQSLDQGLQFLIQYYNGEERAKGNILERFSAQQFPDLHSELNLSSLELGDSALYFCASSVVGVGGELFFGEGSRLTVL.

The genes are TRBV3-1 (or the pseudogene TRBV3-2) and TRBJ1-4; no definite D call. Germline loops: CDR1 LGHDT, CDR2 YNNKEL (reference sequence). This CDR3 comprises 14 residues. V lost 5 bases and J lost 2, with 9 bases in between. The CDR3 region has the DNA TGTGCCAGCAGCTTGGGGTCTACTAATGAAAAACTGTTTTTT. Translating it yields CASSLGSTNEKLFF.

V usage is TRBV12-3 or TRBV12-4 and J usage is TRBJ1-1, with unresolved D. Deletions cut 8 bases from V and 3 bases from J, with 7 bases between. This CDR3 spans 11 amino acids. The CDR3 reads CASFFYTEAFF. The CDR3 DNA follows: TGTGCCAGCTTCTTTTACACTGAAGCTTTCTTT.

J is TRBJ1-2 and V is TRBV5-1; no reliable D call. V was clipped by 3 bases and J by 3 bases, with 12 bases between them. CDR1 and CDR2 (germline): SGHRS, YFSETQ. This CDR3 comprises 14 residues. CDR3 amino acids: CASSSVVGDYGYTF. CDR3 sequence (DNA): TGCGCCAGCAGCTCCGTGGTTGGGGACTATGGCTACACCTTC.

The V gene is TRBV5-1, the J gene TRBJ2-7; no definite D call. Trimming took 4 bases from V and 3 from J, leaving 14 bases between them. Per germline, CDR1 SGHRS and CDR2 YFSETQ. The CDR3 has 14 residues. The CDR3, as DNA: TGCGCCAGCAGCGTGGACGGAGATAGCTACGAGCAGTACTTC. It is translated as CASSVDGDSYEQYF.

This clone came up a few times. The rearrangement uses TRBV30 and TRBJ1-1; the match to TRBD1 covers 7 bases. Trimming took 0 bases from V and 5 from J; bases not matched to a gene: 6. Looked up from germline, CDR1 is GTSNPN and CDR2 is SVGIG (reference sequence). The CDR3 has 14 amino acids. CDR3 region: CAWSVDRERTEAFF. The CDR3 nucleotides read TGTGCCTGGAGTGTTGACAGGGAGAGGACTGAAGCTTTCTTT.

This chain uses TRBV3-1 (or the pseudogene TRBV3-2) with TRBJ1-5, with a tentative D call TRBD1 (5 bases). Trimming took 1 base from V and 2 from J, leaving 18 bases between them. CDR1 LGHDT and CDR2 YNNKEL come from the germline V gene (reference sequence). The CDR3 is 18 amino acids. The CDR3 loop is CASSQGGYGGSGNQPQHF. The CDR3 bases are TGTGCCAGCAGCCAAGGGGGGTATGGGGGGTCGGGCAATCAGCCCCAGCATTTT.

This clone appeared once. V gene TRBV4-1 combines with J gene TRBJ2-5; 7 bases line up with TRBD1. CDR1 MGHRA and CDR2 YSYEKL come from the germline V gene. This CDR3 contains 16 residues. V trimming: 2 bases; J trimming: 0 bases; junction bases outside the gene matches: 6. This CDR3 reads CASSQPDRNHQETQYF. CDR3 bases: TGCGCCAGCAGCCAACCGGACAGGAACCACCAAGAGACCCAGTACTTC.

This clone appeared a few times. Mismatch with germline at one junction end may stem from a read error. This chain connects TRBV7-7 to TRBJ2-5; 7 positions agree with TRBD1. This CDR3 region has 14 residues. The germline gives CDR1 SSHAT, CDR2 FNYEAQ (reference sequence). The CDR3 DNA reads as TGTGCTAGCAGCTTAGGGACAGCTCAAGAGACCCAGTACTTC. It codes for CASSLGTAQETQYF.

CDR3 residues: CASNLGGSFADTQYF. CDR3 bases: TGTGCCAGCAATCTGGGCGGGAGTTTCGCAGATACGCAGTATTTT. The gene calls are TRBV9 and TRBJ2-3; 7 bases match TRBD2. This CDR3 has 15 residues. Looked up from germline, CDR1 is SGDLS and CDR2 is YYNGEE. Trimming took 6 bases from V and 4 from J; bases not matched to a gene: 11.

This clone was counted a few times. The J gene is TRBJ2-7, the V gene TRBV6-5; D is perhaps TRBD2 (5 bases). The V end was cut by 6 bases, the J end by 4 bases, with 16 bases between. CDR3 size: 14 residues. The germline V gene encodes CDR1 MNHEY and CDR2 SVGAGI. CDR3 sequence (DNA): TGTGCCAGCAGGAGGGCAGGTGCCTCTTACGAGCAGTACTTC. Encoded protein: CASRRAGASYEQYF.

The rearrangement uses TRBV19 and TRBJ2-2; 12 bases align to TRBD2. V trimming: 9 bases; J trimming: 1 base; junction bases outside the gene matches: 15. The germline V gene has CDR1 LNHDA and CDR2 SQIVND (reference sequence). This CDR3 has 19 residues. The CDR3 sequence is CASREGPASGRGNTGELFF. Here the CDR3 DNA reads TGTGCCAGCCGAGAAGGTCCCGCTAGCGGGAGGGGGAACACCGGGGAGCTGTTTTTT.

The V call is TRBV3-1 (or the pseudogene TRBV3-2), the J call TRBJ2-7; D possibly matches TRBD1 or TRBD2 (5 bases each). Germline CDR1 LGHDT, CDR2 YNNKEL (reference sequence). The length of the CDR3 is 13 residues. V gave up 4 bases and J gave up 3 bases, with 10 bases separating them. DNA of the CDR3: TGTGCCAGCAGCCGGGGGACGGGCTACGAGCAGTACTTC. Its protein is CASSRGTGYEQYF.

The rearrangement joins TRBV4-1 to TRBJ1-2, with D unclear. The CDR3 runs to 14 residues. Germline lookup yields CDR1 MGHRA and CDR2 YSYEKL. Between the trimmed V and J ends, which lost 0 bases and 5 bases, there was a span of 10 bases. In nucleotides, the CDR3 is TGCGCCAGCAGCCAAGATGAGCTGGGGTATGGCTACACCTTC. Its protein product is CASSQDELGYGYTF.

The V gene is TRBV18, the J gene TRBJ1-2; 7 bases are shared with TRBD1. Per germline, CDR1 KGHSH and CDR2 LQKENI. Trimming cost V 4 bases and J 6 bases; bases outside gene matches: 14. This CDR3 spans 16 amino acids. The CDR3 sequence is CASSLQRDSLSDGYTF. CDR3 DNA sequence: TGTGCCAGCTCACTACAGCGGGACAGCCTTAGCGATGGCTACACCTTC.

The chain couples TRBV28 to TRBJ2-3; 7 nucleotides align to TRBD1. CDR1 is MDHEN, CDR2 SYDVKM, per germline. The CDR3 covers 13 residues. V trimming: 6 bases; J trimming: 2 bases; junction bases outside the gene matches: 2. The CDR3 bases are TGTGCCAGCAGGGGACAGCCCACAGATACGCAGTATTTT. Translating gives CASRGQPTDTQYF.

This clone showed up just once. CDR3 region: CASTTRLAAQETQYF. DNA for the CDR3: TGTGCCAGCACCACCCGACTAGCGGCTCAAGAGACCCAGTACTTC. This rearrangement joins TRBV5-6 to TRBJ2-5; TRBD2 aligns across 9 bases. Germline trimming cut 6 bases from V and 2 bases from J; bases unmatched to any gene: 8. Germline CDR1 is SGHDT and CDR2 is YYEEEE. This CDR3 is built from 15 residues.

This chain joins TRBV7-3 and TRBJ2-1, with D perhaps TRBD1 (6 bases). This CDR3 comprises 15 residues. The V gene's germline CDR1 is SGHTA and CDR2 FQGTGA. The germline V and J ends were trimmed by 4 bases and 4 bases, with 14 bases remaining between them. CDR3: CASSSRAGEYNEQFF. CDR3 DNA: TGTGCCAGCAGCTCCCGGGCAGGGGAATACAATGAGCAGTTCTTC.

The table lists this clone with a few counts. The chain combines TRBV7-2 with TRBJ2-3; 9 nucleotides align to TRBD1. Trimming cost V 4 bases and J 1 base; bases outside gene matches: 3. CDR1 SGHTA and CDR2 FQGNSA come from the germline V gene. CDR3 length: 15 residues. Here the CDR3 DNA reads TGTGCCAGCAGCTCAAGGACAGGGGGCACAGATACGCAGTATTTT. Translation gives CASSSRTGGTDTQYF.

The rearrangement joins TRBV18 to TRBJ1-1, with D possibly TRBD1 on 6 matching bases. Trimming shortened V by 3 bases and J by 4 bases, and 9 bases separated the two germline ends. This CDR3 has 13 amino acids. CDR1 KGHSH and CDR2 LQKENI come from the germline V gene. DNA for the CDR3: TGTGCCAGCTCACCGAAAGGGGGCACTGAAGCTTTCTTT. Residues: CASSPKGGTEAFF.

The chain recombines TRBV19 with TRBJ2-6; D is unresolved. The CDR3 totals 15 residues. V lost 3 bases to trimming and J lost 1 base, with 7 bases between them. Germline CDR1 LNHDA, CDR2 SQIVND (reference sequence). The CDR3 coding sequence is TGTGCCAGTAGTATCGGTCAGTCTGGGGCCAACGTCCTGACTTTC. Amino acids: CASSIGQSGANVLTF.

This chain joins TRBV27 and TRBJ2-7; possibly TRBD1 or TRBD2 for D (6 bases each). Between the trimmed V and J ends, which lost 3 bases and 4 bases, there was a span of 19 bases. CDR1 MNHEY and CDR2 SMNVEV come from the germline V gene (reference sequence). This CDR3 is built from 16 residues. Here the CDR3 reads CASSFRRDIQLYEQYF. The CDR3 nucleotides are TGTGCCAGCAGTTTCAGGCGGGACATCCAGCTTTACGAGCAGTACTTC.